The 14 T cell receptor beta chains given below trace back to one sample, sequenced in a study of OX40 agonist ivuxolimab in advanced cancers. Clones were read by immunoSEQ multiplex PCR, and TCRdb kept only the in-frame ones, dropping some. The table has about 73,000 clones, over 80% seen once. Sample: CD4+ or CD8+ T cells sorted from blood, taken in a trial of the OX40 agonist ivuxolimab. The receptors shown here come from an adult with an advanced solid tumor such as melanoma, head and neck, liver or kidney cancer.

J is TRBJ2-3 and V is TRBV12-5; 11 bases line up with TRBD2. J gave up 3 bases and V 6 bases, and 8 bases lay outside the gene matches. This CDR3 spans 16 amino acids. Germline lookup yields CDR1 LGHNT and CDR2 FRNRAP. In DNA, the CDR3 is TGTGCTAGTGGATCTACTAGCGGGGGACAGACAGATACGCAGTATTTT. As protein: CASGSTSGGQTDTQYF.

A few counts support this clone. V gene TRBV6-6 combines with J gene TRBJ2-1, with 8 bases identical to TRBD2. CDR3 length: 15 residues. V shed 4 bases, J shed 5 bases, and the junction held 7 bases outside the gene matches. Germline values: CDR1 MNHNY, CDR2 SVGAGI (reference sequence). The CDR3 loop reads CASSLSGLGDNEQFF. In DNA, the CDR3 is TGTGCCAGCAGTTTATCGGGACTAGGCGACAATGAGCAGTTCTTC.

The chain carries TRBV30 and TRBJ2-3, with 7 positions matching TRBD1. V dropped 4 bases and J dropped 7; count of bases not matched to a gene: 5. CDR3 length: 12 amino acids. Germline CDR1 GTSNPN, CDR2 SVGIG (reference sequence). Here the CDR3 reads CAWTGTANTQYF. CDR3 in DNA: TGTGCCTGGACTGGGACAGCAAATACGCAGTATTTT.

The V and J genes are TRBV9 and TRBJ2-5; D gene unclear. Germline V lookup: CDR1 SGDLS, CDR2 YYNGEE. The CDR3 contains 14 residues. Trimming stripped 3 bases from V and 4 bases from J, with 13 bases between. The CDR3 nucleotides read TGTGCCAGCAGCGACGGCGTCGAGGCAGAGACCCAGTACTTC. It translates to CASSDGVEAETQYF. Drawing the rest from reference TRBV9 and TRBJ2-5, the complete variable domain is DSGVTQTPKHLITATGQRVTLRCSPRSGDLSVYWYQQSLDQGLQFLIQYYNGEERAKGNILERFSAQQFPDLHSELNLSSLELGDSALYFCASSDGVEAETQYFGPGTRLLVL.

The chain links TRBV11-3 to TRBJ2-2, with D unclear. The germline V gene has CDR1 SGHNT and CDR2 YENEEA. V lost 3 bases and J 7 bases, leaving 9 bases between the germline ends. CDR3 size: 13 residues. In DNA, the CDR3 is TGTGCCAGCAGCTTCCGCCTCGGCGGGGAGCTGTTTTTT. Encoded protein: CASSFRLGGELFF. Full variable domain (remainder filled in from reference TRBV11-3 and TRBJ2-2): EAGVVQSPRYKIIEKKQPVAFWCNPISGHNTLYWYLQNLGQGPELLIRYENEEAVDDSQLPKDRFSAERLKGVDSTLKIQPAELGDSAVYLCASSFRLGGELFFGEGSRLTVL.

This rearrangement joins TRBV5-1 to TRBJ1-2; D is possibly TRBD1 (6 bases). V gave up 4 bases and J gave up 4 bases, with 17 bases separating them. The CDR3 is 15 amino acids. Germline V CDR1 and CDR2: SGHRS, YFSETQ. CDR3 region: CASSPMTGLGYGYTF. In DNA, the CDR3 is TGCGCCAGCAGCCCCATGACAGGATTGGGCTATGGCTACACCTTC.

The chain employs TRBV5-1 and TRBJ2-7; 8 bases are shared with TRBD2. V dropped 6 bases and J dropped 4; count of bases not matched to a gene: 9. Germline V gives CDR1 SGHRS, CDR2 YFSETQ. The CDR3 runs to 14 residues. The CDR3 reads CASTPGLDPYEQYF. The CDR3 DNA is TGCGCCAGCACCCCGGGACTAGATCCGTACGAGCAGTACTTC.

The chain carries TRBV7-9 and TRBJ1-2; D is unresolved. The germline gives CDR1 SEHNR, CDR2 FQNEAQ (reference sequence). The ends were cut back, 1 base at V and 8 bases at J, with 11 bases in the middle. This CDR3 contains 13 residues. Here the CDR3 DNA reads TGTGCCAGCAGCTTAGAACGAGATCACGGCTACACCTTC. Translation gives CASSLERDHGYTF.

In nucleotides, the CDR3 is TGTGCCAGCAGCCGGGACAGGTGGAAGGAGACCCAGTACTTC. It translates to CASSRDRWKETQYF. V and J are TRBV7-8 and TRBJ2-5, with TRBD1 matching over 8 bases. The germline CDR1 and CDR2 sequences are SGHVS and FQNEAQ. The CDR3 consists of 14 residues. Trimming cost V 5 bases and J 5 bases; bases outside gene matches: 7.

V gene TRBV12-5 combines with J gene TRBJ1-5, with no clear D. Germline CDR1 and CDR2: LGHNT and FRNRAP. This CDR3 comprises 15 residues. Trimming removed 0 bases at V and 2 bases at J, with 8 bases between. The CDR3 is CASGLVAAGNQPQHF. The CDR3 DNA reads as TGTGCTAGTGGTTTGGTGGCGGCGGGCAATCAGCCCCAGCATTTT. Supplemented by reference TRBV12-5 and TRBJ1-5, the full variable domain reads DARVTQTPRHKVTEMGQEVTMRCQPILGHNTVFWYRQTMMQGLELLAYFRNRAPLDDSGMPKDRFSAEMPDATLATLKIQPSEPRDSAVYFCASGLVAAGNQPQHFGDGTRLSIL.

This chain links TRBV11-3 with TRBJ2-3; 11 bases are a match to TRBD2. The V segment lost 1 base and the J segment 4 bases; nucleotides outside the gene matches: 4. The CDR3 is 16 amino acids. Germline CDR1 and CDR2: SGHNT and YENEEA. The CDR3 loop reads CASSLGGTSGADTQYF. As DNA, the CDR3 is TGTGCCAGCAGCTTAGGAGGGACTAGCGGAGCAGATACGCAGTATTTT.

This clone appeared once. The V call is TRBV9, the J call TRBJ2-2, with D possibly matching TRBD2 (5 bases). Per the germline V gene, CDR1 is SGDLS and CDR2 is YYNGEE. Trimming took 4 bases from V and 8 from J, leaving 15 bases between them. The CDR3 sequence is 14 residues long. CDR3: CASSRQRETGELFF. CDR3 nucleotides: TGTGCCAGCAGCCGACAACGGGAAACTGGGGAGCTGTTTTTT.

The chain links TRBV28 to TRBJ1-5, with 8 bases aligning to TRBD1. CDR3 length: 15 amino acids. Looked up from germline, CDR1 is MDHEN and CDR2 is SYDVKM. Trimming took 8 bases from V and 3 from J; bases not matched to a gene: 9. CDR3 amino acids: CASGGQGVHNQPQHF. The CDR3 coding sequence is TGTGCCAGCGGCGGACAGGGCGTACACAATCAGCCCCAGCATTTT. Full variable domain (missing parts from reference TRBV28 and TRBJ1-5): DVKVTQSSRYLVKRTGEKVFLECVQDMDHENMFWYRQDPGLGLRLIYFSYDVKMKEKGDIPEGYSVSREKKERFSLILESASTNQTSMYLCASGGQGVHNQPQHFGDGTRLSIL.

The chain joins TRBV7-2 to TRBJ1-1; the match to TRBD1 covers 7 bases. Looked up from germline, CDR1 is SGHTA and CDR2 is FQGNSA. This CDR3 has 14 residues. The V segment lost 5 bases and the J segment 5 bases; nucleotides outside the gene matches: 8. The CDR3 DNA reads TGTGCCAGCAGCGCCGGGACAGCAGGAACTGAAGCTTTCTTT. This sequence encodes CASSAGTAGTEAFF.